This TCR beta chain appears in the sequencing data of a study of T cells in Graves' hyperthyroidism and ophthalmopathy. Amplified regions were TCR beta CDR3 sequences from RNA transcripts. HTBI primers were the set used in a first-round RT-PCR of the TCR CDR3. TCRdb re-called the multiplex PCR reads with MiXCR, one entry per CDR3 protein. The profile shows around 700,000 distinct CDR3 sequences, around a third of them singletons. Germline V CDR1 and CDR2: SEHNR, FQNEAQ (reference sequence). The CDR3 runs to 15 residues. Exclusions: uncontrolled infection, other autoimmune disease, pregnancy, lactation. Clinicians diagnosed patients from clinical symptoms, serum thyroxine and TRAb, thyroid ultrasound and orbital computed tomography.

The source is a woman in her thirties or forties with Graves' hyperthyroidism. This rearrangement joins TRBV7-9 to TRBJ2-7, with TRBD1 matching over 10 bases. The J call is in doubt because the DNA end fits TRBJ2-1 better. Sequenced input: blood. CDR3 protein: CASSPTGGTYNEQFF. The CDR3 nucleotides read TGTGCCAGCAGCCCGACAGGGGGCACCTACAATGAGCAGTTCTTC.